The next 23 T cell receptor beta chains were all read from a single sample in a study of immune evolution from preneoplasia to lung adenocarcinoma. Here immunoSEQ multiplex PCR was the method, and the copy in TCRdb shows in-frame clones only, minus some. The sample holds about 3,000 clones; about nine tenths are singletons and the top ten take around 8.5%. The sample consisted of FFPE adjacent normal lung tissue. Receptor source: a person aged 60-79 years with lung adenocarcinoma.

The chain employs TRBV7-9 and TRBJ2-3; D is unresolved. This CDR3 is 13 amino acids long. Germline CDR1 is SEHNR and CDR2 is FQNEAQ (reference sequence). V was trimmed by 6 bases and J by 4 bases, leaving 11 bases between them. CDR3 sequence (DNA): TGTGCCAGCAGTCCATCGGGCGCAGATACGCAGTATTTT. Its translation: CASSPSGADTQYF.

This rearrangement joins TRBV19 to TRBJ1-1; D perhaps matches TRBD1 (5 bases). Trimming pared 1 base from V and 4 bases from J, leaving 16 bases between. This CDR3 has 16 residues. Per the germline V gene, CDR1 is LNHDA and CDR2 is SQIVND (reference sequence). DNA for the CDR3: TGTGCCAGTAGTATAGGGCAGGGAATGATTGGCACTGAAGCTTTCTTT. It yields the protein CASSIGQGMIGTEAFF. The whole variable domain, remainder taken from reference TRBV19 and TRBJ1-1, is DGGITQSPKYLFRKEGQNVTLSCEQNLNHDAMYWYRQDPGQGLRLIYYSQIVNDFQKGDIAEGYSVSREKKESFPLTVTSAQKNPTAFYLCASSIGQGMIGTEAFFGQGTRLTVV.

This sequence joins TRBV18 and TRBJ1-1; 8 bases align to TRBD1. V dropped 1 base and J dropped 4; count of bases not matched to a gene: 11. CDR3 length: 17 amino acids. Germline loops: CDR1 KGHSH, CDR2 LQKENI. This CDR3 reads CASSPQRTGRFTTEAFF. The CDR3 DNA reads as TGTGCCAGCTCACCACAAAGGACAGGGAGGTTCACCACTGAAGCTTTCTTT. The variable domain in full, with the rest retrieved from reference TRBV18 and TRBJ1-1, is NAGVMQNPRHLVRRRGQEARLRCSPMKGHSHVYWYRQLPEEGLKFMVYLQKENIIDESGMPKERFSAEFPKEGPSILRIQQVVRGDSAAYFCASSPQRTGRFTTEAFFGQGTRLTVV.

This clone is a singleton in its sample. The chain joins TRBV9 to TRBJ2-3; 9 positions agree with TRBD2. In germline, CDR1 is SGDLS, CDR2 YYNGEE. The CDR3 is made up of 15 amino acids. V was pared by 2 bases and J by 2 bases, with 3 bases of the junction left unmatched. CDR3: CASSVVAGDTDTQYF. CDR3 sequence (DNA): TGTGCCAGCAGCGTGGTAGCGGGGGACACAGATACGCAGTATTTT.

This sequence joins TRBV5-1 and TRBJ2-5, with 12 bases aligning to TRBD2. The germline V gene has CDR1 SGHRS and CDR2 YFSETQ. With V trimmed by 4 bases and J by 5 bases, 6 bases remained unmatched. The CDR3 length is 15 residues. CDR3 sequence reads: CASSTFLAGGETQYF. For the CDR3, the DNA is TGCGCCAGCAGCACGTTCCTAGCGGGGGGGGAGACCCAGTACTTC.

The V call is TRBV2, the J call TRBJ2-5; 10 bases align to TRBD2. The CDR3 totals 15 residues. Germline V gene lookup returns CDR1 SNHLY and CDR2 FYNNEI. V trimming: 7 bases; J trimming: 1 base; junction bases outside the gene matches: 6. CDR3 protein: CASNYGLAAQETQYF. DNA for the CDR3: TGTGCCAGCAACTATGGACTAGCGGCCCAAGAGACCCAGTACTTC.

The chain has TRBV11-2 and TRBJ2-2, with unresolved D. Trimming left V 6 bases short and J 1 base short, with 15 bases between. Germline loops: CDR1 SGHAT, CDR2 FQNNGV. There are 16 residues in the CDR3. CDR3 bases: TGTGCCAGCAGACAACGTGGTGGTGGGAACACCGGGGAGCTGTTTTTT. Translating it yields CASRQRGGGNTGELFF.

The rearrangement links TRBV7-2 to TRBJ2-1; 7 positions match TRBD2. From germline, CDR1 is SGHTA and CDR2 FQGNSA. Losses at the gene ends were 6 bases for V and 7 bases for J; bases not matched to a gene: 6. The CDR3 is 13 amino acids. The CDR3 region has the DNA TGTGCCAGCAGAGTAGCGGGTAGTAATGAGCAGTTCTTC. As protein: CASRVAGSNEQFF.

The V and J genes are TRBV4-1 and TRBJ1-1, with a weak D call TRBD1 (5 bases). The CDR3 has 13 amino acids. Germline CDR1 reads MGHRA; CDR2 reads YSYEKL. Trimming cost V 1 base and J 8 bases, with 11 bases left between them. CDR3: CASSQAWGREAFF. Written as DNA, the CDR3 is TGCGCCAGCAGCCAAGCGTGGGGCCGCGAAGCTTTCTTT.

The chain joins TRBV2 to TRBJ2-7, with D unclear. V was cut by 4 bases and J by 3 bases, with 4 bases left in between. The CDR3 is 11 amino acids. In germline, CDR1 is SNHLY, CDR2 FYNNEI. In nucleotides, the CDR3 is TGTGCCAGCAGTGTTGACTACGAGCAGTACTTC. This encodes CASSVDYEQYF.

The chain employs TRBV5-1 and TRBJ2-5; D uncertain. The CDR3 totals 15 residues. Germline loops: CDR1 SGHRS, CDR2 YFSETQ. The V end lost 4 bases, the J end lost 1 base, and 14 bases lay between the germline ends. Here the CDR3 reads CASSGDSVVQETQYF. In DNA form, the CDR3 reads TGCGCCAGCAGCGGTGACTCTGTCGTCCAAGAGACCCAGTACTTC.

In DNA form, the CDR3 reads TGCAGCGTTGTAAGACAGTCCTATGGCTACACCTTC. This encodes CSVVRQSYGYTF. The chain carries TRBV29-1 and TRBJ1-2; D might be TRBD1 (5 bases). V lost 4 bases, J lost 4 bases, and 10 bases lay in between. The CDR3 extends over 12 amino acids. Per germline, CDR1 SQVTM and CDR2 ANQGSEA.

CDR3 nucleotides: TGTGCCAGCAGCCTCAGAGGGGGTGGCACAGATACGCAGTATTTT. It translates to CASSLRGGGTDTQYF. The V and J genes are TRBV9 and TRBJ2-3; D may be TRBD1 (6 bases). This CDR3 comprises 15 residues. V was cut by 4 bases and J by 1 base, with 13 bases left in between. Germline V lookup: CDR1 SGDLS, CDR2 YYNGEE.

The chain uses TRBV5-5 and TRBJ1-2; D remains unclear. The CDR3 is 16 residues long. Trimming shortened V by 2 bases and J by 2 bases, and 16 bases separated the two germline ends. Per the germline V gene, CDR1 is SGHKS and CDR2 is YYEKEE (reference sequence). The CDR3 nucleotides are TGTGCCAGCAGCTTCCTGGGGAGGGAGTCCAACTATGGCTACACCTTC. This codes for CASSFLGRESNYGYTF.

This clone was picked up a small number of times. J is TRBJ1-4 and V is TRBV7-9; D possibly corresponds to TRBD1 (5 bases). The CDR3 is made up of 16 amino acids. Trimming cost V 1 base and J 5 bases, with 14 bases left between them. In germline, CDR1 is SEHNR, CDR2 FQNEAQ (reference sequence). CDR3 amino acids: CASSLGAQGGNEKLFF. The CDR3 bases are TGTGCCAGCAGCTTAGGCGCGCAGGGCGGGAATGAAAAACTGTTTTTT.

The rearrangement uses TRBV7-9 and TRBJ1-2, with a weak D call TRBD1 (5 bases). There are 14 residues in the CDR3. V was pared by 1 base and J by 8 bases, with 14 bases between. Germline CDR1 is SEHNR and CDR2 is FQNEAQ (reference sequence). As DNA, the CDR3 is TGTGCCAGCAGCTTAGGGACCCAGGGCGTCGGCTACACCTTC. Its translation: CASSLGTQGVGYTF.

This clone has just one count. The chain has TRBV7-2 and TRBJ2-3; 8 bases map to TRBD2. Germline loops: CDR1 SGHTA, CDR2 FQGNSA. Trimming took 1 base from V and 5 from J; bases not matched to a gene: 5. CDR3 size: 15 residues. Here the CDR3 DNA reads TGTGCCAGCAGCTTAGTTACGGGGGGGAGAGATACGCAGTATTTT. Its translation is CASSLVTGGRDTQYF.

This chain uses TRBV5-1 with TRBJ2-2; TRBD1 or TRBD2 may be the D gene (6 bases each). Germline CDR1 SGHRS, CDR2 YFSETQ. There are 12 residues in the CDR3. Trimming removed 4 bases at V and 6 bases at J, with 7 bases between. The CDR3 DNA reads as TGCGCCAGCAGCAGGGGGGCCGGGGAGCTGTTTTTT. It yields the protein CASSRGAGELFF.

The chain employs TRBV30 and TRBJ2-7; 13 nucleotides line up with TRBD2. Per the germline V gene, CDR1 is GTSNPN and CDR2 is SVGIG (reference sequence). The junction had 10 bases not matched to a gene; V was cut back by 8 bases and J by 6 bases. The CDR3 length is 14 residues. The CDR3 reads CAGSTSGGAGEQYF. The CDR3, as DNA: TGTGCCGGGTCAACTAGCGGGGGGGCCGGCGAGCAGTACTTC. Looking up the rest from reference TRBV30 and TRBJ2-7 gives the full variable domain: SQTIHQWPATLVQPVGSPLSLECTVEGTSNPNLYWYRQAAGRGLQLLFYSVGIGQISSEVPQNLSASRPQDRQFILSSKKLLLSDSGFYLCAGSTSGGAGEQYFGPGTRLTVT.

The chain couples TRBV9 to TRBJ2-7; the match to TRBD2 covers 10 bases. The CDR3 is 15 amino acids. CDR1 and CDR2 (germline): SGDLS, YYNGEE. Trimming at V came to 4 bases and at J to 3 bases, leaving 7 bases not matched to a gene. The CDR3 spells CASSPSGLAFYEQYF. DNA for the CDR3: TGTGCCAGCAGCCCATCGGGACTAGCGTTCTACGAGCAGTACTTC. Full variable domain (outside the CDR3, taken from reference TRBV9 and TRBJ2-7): DSGVTQTPKHLITATGQRVTLRCSPRSGDLSVYWYQQSLDQGLQFLIQYYNGEERAKGNILERFSAQQFPDLHSELNLSSLELGDSALYFCASSPSGLAFYEQYFGPGTRLTVT.

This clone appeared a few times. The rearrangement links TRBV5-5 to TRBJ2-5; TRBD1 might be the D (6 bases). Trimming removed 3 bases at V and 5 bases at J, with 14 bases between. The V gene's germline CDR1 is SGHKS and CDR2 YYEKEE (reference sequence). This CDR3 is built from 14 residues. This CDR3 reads CASSSGARGETQYF. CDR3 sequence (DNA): TGTGCCAGCAGCTCGGGCGCGAGGGGGGAGACCCAGTACTTC.

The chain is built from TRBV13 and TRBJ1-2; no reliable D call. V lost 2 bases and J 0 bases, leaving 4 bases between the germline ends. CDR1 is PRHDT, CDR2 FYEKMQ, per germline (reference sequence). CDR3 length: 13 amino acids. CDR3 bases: TGTGCCAGCAGCTTAACGACTAACTATGGCTACACCTTC. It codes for CASSLTTNYGYTF. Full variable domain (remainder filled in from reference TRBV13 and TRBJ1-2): AAGVIQSPRHLIKEKRETATLKCYPIPRHDTVYWYQQGPGQDPQFLISFYEKMQSDKGSIPDRFSAQQFSDYHSELNMSSLELGDSALYFCASSLTTNYGYTFGSGTRLTVV.

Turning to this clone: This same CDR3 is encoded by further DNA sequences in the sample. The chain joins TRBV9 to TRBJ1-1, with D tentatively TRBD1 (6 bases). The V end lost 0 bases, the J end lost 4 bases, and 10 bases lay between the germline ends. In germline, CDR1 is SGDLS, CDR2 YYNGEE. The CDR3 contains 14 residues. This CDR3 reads CASSVAGAGTEAFF. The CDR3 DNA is TGTGCCAGCAGCGTAGCAGGGGCCGGCACTGAAGCTTTCTTT.